The 11 T cell receptor beta chains below were found in one sample sequenced in a study of lymphopenia after photon versus proton radiotherapy. The repertoire was sequenced with immunoSEQ multiplex PCR; TCRdb's copy has only in-frame clones and lacks some. This sample has 65,000 or so clones, with around 90% found just once. The sample was peripheral blood, taken from a patient treated with proton-based radiotherapy. The receptor source for this set is a man older than 75 with esophageal cancer.

This clone occurred a few times. This rearrangement joins TRBV5-4 to TRBJ2-3, with unresolved D. Germline V CDR1 and CDR2: SGHNT, YYREEE (reference sequence). The CDR3 runs 12 residues. V lost 4 bases and J 2 bases, leaving 5 bases between the germline ends. The CDR3 region has the DNA TGTGCCAGCAGCAGGACCACAGATACGCAGTATTTT. This codes for CASSRTTDTQYF.

The chain links TRBV5-1 to TRBJ2-3; D uncertain. The CDR3 is 15 amino acids. Per germline, CDR1 SGHRS and CDR2 YFSETQ. The germline V and J ends were trimmed by 0 bases and 1 base, with 9 bases remaining between them. For the CDR3, the DNA is TGCGCCAGCAGCTTGGGAGGAGCCCGCACAGATACGCAGTATTTT. Its protein is CASSLGGARTDTQYF.

CDR3 region: CASSNRGVVDTQYF. DNA for the CDR3: TGTGCCAGCAGTAACAGGGGGGTTGTGGATACGCAGTATTTT. V is TRBV6-1 and J is TRBJ2-3; 8 bases are a match to TRBD1. Per germline, CDR1 MNHNS and CDR2 SASEGT. CDR3 length: 14 residues. V shed 5 bases and J 6 bases; nucleotides not matched to a gene: 7.

The chain joins TRBV2 to TRBJ2-7; 12 bases are a match to TRBD2. The J segment lost 2 bases and the V segment lost 1 base, leaving 12 bases of the junction unmatched. The CDR3 covers 19 residues. Germline-derived CDR1 and CDR2 are SNHLY and FYNNEI. DNA of the CDR3: TGTGCCAGCAGTGAAGATGCTGTGACTAGCGGGAGCTCTCCCTACGAGCAGTACTTC. Protein: CASSEDAVTSGSSPYEQYF.

The V call is TRBV5-5, the J call TRBJ2-7; perhaps TRBD2 as D (6 bases). Trimming took 4 bases from V and 4 from J, leaving 9 bases between them. Germline values: CDR1 SGHKS, CDR2 YYEKEE (reference sequence). The CDR3 totals 12 residues. The CDR3 protein is CASSRDWYEQYF. CDR3 DNA sequence: TGTGCCAGCAGCAGGGACTGGTACGAGCAGTACTTC.

The chain employs TRBV10-1 and TRBJ2-7; D remains unclear. In germline, CDR1 is WNHNN, CDR2 SYGVQD (reference sequence). The CDR3 totals 13 residues. V was pared by 2 bases and J by 3 bases, with 8 bases between. CDR3 in amino acids: CASSEVGLYEQYF. CDR3 DNA sequence: TGCGCCAGCAGTGAGGTCGGCCTCTACGAGCAGTACTTC.

The gene calls are TRBV7-9 and TRBJ2-1; tentatively, D is TRBD2 (5 bases). This CDR3 spans 13 amino acids. The V end lost 3 bases, the J end lost 5 bases, and 8 bases lay between the germline ends. The V gene's germline CDR1 is SEHNR and CDR2 FQNEAQ (reference sequence). CDR3 region: CASSLDGNNEQFF. In nucleotides, the CDR3 is TGTGCCAGCAGCTTGGACGGGAACAATGAGCAGTTCTTC.

The V call is TRBV7-9, the J call TRBJ1-2, with D possibly TRBD1 on 5 matching bases. Per germline, CDR1 SEHNR and CDR2 FQNEAQ (reference sequence). V was cut by 5 bases and J by 3 bases, with 22 bases left in between. The CDR3 runs 17 residues. The CDR3 DNA reads as TGTGCCAGCAGCCCCCCGGGACGGTCGGTCGGTGACTATGGCTACACCTTC. Protein product: CASSPPGRSVGDYGYTF.

This clone was observed at least ten times. This sample also contains other DNA sequences that code for the same CDR3. CDR3 sequence (DNA): TGTGCCAGCAGCTTAGCTCTGTCTGGGCAGGAGGGCTACACCTTC. Translating gives CASSLALSGQEGYTF. This sequence joins TRBV7-2 and TRBJ1-2; D unclear. The CDR3 sequence is 15 residues long. Germline CDR1 is SGHTA and CDR2 is FQGNSA. Trimming took off 0 bases at V and 8 bases at J, with 16 bases between the two ends.

The CDR3, as DNA: TGTGCCAGCAGTGACCGTCTCAGTCAGGGGCCCGGGGAGCTGTTTTTT. This gives the protein CASSDRLSQGPGELFF. The chain carries TRBV6-1 and TRBJ2-2; possibly TRBD1 for D (6 bases). The CDR3 covers 16 residues. Germline V CDR1 and CDR2: MNHNS, SASEGT. Trimming cost V 3 bases and J 6 bases, with 17 bases left between them.

V gene TRBV18 combines with J gene TRBJ2-3; 9 bases agree with TRBD1. Germline trimming cut 4 bases from V and 6 bases from J; bases unmatched to any gene: 8. Germline assignment: CDR1 KGHSH and CDR2 LQKENI. The CDR3 is 15 residues long. This CDR3 reads CASSLQGASGDTQYF. The CDR3 bases are TGTGCCAGCTCACTACAGGGGGCCTCCGGGGATACGCAGTATTTT.